The 8 T cell receptor beta chains presented below share a single source sample, sequenced in a study of technical replicates of blood from a handful of donors (dated by TCRdb to 2016 to 2017). Preparation of the library involved the immunoSEQ multiplex PCR assay. The table comes from immuneACCESS by way of TCRdb, which keeps in-frame sequences with V and J called. Part of the clones is missing from these tables; in studies checked, under half for an unresolved V gene and the rest for unknown reasons. For this sample the table gives 100,000 or so clones, of which roughly 96% were detected only once. More than 0.2% of the sample is in the top ten clones. Sequencing input: T cells isolated from PBMCs. The receptor source for this set is a human donor in good health.

The V and J genes are TRBV19 and TRBJ2-3; TRBD2 aligns across 8 bases. V lost 7 bases to trimming and J lost 4 bases; unmatched junction nucleotides: 4. CDR1 is LNHDA and CDR2 is SQIVND in the germline V gene (reference sequence). This CDR3 has 13 residues. The CDR3 region has the DNA TGTGCCAGTACTCCTAGCGGGTCAGATACGCAGTATTTT. Its protein is CASTPSGSDTQYF.

The chain employs TRBV29-1 and TRBJ2-3; 10 bases are shared with TRBD2. CDR1 is SQVTM, CDR2 ANQGSEA, per germline. This CDR3 has 14 residues. The ends lost 4 bases at V and 1 base at J; junction bases unmatched: 2. CDR3 nucleotide sequence: TGCAGCGTTGGGACTAGCGGAGGCACAGATACGCAGTATTTT. It codes for CSVGTSGGTDTQYF.

The chain employs TRBV6-1 and TRBJ2-7, with D possibly TRBD2 on 5 matching bases. V lost 7 bases to trimming and J lost 3 bases, with 19 bases between them. The CDR3 has 15 residues. The V gene's germline CDR1 is MNHNS and CDR2 SASEGT. This CDR3 is CASIAMRVSHYEQYF. CDR3 in DNA: TGTGCCAGCATCGCCATGAGGGTTTCCCACTACGAGCAGTACTTC.

The V call is TRBV2, the J call TRBJ2-1; 7 bases match TRBD2. Germline V gives CDR1 SNHLY, CDR2 FYNNEI. With 10 bases clipped from V and 10 bases from J, the junction kept 16 bases outside the gene matches. The CDR3 contains 14 residues. CDR3 region: CATTPGSGHQEQFF. CDR3 nucleotide sequence: TGTGCCACGACTCCGGGTAGCGGGCACCAGGAGCAGTTCTTC. Full variable domain (outside the CDR3, taken from reference TRBV2 and TRBJ2-1): EPEVTQTPSHQVTQMGQEVILRCVPISNHLYFYWYRQILGQKVEFLVSFYNNEISEKSEIFDDQFSVERPDGSNFTLKIRSTKLEDSAMYFCATTPGSGHQEQFFGPGTRLTVL.

The chain joins TRBV7-9 to TRBJ2-5, with 15 nucleotides matching TRBD2. The CDR3 covers 17 residues. With V trimmed by 5 bases and J by 5 bases, 9 bases remained unmatched. Germline V gene data show CDR1 as SEHNR and CDR2 as FQNEAQ (reference sequence). This CDR3 reads CASSPLGLAGGPETQYF. For the CDR3, the DNA is TGTGCCAGCAGCCCATTGGGACTAGCGGGGGGCCCTGAGACCCAGTACTTC.

This chain uses TRBV2 with TRBJ2-5; 11 nucleotides line up with TRBD2. J gave up 5 bases and V 10 bases, and 6 bases lay outside the gene matches. Germline V gene sequence: CDR1 SNHLY, CDR2 FYNNEI. This CDR3 is 13 amino acids long. CDR3 nucleotides: TGTGCCACCAGGACTAGCGGGCCGGAGACCCAGTACTTC. This codes for CATRTSGPETQYF.

A remark on this clone: A junction boundary mismatches the germline segment, possibly from a read error. The chain couples TRBV28 to TRBJ2-6; 8 bases agree with TRBD1. CDR1 and CDR2 (germline): MDHEN, SYDVKM. The CDR3 runs 16 residues. The CDR3 bases are TGTGCCAGCAGTTGGACAGGGAATTCTGTGGCCAACGTCCTGACTTTC. This translates into CASSWTGNSVANVLTF.

The rearrangement links TRBV7-9 to TRBJ1-5, with no clear D. This CDR3 comprises 13 residues. Per germline, CDR1 SEHNR and CDR2 FQNEAQ (reference sequence). V was pared by 5 bases and J by 5 bases, with 10 bases between. This CDR3 is CASSPGGDQPQHF. Here the CDR3 DNA reads TGTGCCAGCAGCCCTGGCGGGGATCAGCCCCAGCATTTT. Using reference TRBV7-9 and TRBJ1-5 for the parts outside the CDR3, the full variable domain is DTGVSQNPRHKITKRGQNVTFRCDPISEHNRLYWYRQTLGQGPEFLTYFQNEAQLEKSRLLSDRFSAERPKGSFSTLEIQRTEQGDSAMYLCASSPGGDQPQHFGDGTRLSIL.